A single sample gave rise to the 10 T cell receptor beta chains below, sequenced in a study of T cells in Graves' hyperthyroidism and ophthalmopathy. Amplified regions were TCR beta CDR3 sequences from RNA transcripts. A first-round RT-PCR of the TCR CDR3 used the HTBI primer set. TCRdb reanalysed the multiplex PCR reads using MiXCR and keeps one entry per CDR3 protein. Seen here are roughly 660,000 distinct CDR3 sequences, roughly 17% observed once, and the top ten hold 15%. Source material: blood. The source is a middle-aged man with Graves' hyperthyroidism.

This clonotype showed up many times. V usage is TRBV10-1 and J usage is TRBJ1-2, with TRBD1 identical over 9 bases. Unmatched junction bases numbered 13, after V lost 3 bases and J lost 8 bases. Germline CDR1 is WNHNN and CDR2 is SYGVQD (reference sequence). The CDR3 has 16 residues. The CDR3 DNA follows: TGCGCCAGCAGTGAATCCGGGACAGGGCCCTTTATGGGCTACACCTTC. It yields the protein CASSESGTGPFMGYTF.

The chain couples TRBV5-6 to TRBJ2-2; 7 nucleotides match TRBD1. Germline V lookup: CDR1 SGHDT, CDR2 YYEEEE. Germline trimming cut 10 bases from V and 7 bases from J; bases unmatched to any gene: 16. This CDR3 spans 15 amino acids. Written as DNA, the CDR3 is TGTGCCTCGGCACTAAAGGGGGCCTTGTTCGGGGAGCTGTTTTTT. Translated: CASALKGALFGELFF.

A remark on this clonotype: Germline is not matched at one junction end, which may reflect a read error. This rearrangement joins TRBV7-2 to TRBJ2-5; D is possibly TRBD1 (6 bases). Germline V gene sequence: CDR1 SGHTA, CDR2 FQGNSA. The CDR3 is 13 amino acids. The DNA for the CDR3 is TGTGCCGGCAGCTTCGCAGGGGAGGAGACCCAGTACTTC. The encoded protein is CAGSFAGEETQYF.

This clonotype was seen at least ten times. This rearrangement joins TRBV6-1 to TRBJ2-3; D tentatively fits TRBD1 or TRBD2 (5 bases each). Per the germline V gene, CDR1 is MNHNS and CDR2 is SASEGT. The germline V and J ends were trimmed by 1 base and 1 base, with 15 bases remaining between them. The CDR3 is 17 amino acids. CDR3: CASSEESWGFGTDTQYF. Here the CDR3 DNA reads TGTGCCAGCAGTGAAGAGTCGTGGGGGTTTGGCACAGATACGCAGTATTTT.

The CDR3 DNA is TGTGCCAGCAGCCAAGATCAATCGAACACTGAAGCTTTCTTT. It codes for CASSQDQSNTEAFF. The rearrangement links TRBV3-1 to TRBJ1-1; no firm D call. This CDR3 is 14 amino acids long. Germline V gene sequence: CDR1 LGHDT, CDR2 YNNKEL (reference sequence). The ends were cut back, 0 bases at V and 1 base at J, with 6 bases in the middle. Full variable domain (outside the CDR3, taken from reference TRBV3-1 and TRBJ1-1): DTAVSQTPKYLVTQMGNDKSIKCEQNLGHDTMYWYKQDSKKFLKIMFSYNNKELIINETVPNRFSPKSPDKAHLNLHINSLELGDSAVYFCASSQDQSNTEAFFGQGTRLTVV.

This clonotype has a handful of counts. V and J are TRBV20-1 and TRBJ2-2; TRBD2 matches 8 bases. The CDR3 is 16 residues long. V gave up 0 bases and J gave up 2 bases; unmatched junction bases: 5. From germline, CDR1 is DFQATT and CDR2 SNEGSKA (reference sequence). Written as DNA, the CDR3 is TGCAGTGCTAGAGATCCTACTAGCGGTAACACCGGGGAGCTGTTTTTT. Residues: CSARDPTSGNTGELFF.

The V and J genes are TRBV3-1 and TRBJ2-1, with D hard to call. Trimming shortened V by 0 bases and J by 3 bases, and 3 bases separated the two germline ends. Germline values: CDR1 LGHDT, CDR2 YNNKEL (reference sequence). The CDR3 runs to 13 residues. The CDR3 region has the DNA TGTGCCAGCAGCCAAGACTTCTACAATGAGCAGTTCTTC. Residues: CASSQDFYNEQFF.

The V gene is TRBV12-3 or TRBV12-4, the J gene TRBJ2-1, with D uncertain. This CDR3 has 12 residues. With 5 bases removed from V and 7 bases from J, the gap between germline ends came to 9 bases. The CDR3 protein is CASSAALNEQFF. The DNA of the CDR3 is TGTGCCAGCAGTGCTGCTCTGAATGAGCAGTTCTTC.

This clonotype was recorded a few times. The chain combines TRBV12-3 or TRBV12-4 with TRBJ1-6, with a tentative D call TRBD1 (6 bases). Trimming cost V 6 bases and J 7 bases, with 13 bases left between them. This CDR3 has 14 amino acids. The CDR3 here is CASSAGTLNSPLHF. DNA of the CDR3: TGTGCCAGCAGCGCCGGGACATTAAATTCACCCCTCCACTTT.

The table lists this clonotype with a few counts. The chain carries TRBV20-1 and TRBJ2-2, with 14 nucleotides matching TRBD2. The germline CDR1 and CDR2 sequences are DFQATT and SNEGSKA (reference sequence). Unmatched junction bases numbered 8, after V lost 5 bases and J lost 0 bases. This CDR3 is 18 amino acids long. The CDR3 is CSAPGTSGGRTNTGELFF. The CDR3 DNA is TGCAGTGCTCCCGGGACTAGCGGGGGCCGCACGAACACCGGGGAGCTGTTTTTT.